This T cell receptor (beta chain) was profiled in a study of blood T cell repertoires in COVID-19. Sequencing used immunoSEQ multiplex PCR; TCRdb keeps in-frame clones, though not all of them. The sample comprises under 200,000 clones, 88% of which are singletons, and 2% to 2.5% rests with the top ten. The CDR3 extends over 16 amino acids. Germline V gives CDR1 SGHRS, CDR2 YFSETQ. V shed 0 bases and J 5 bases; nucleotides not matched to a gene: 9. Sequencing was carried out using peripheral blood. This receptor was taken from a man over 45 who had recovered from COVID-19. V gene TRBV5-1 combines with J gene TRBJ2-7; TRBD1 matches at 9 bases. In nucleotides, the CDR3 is TGCGCCAGCAGCTTGGAAGGAGGGACAGGGATCAACGAGCAGTACTTC. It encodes CASSLEGGTGINEQYF.